This T cell receptor (beta chain) was identified during a study of molecular identifiers for immune sequencing clone quantification. Overall study results and limits: Same-barcode identical TCR molecules could make highly expanded clones look smaller than they are.

From germline, CDR1 is MNHEY and CDR2 SVGAGI. The CDR3 contains 15 residues. Using 10%, 30% or 50% RNA, naive CD8 libraries were derived from approximately 20,000 to 980,000 sorted cells. In the sort, naive CD8 T cells were defined as CD8+CD4-CCR7+CD45RA+. Worth noting for this clonotype: Its specificity is not known. An end of the junction does not agree with germline; a read error may underlie this.

TCRdb redid the calling of the PCR reads with MiXCR, one entry per CDR3 protein. The data show about 640,000 distinct CDR3 sequences, about 20% seen once. The chain couples TRBV6-5 to TRBJ2-6; perhaps TRBD1 as D (5 bases). The sequencing input was naive CD8+ T cells from blood, with Jurkat cell RNA spiked in. Documented subset: FACS-sorted CD8+CD4-CCR7+CD45RA+ naive T cells. The TCR sequence derives from a human donor in good health. Some libraries in this study had Jurkat cell RNA spiked in. The CDR3 DNA sequence: TGTGCCACGGCCATCTGGGGCGATGGGGCCGACGTCCTGACTTTC. Translating it yields CATAIWGDGADVLTF.